This T cell receptor beta chain originates from a study of CD8 T cells in ankylosing spondylitis. Study outcomes and limitations: Matched synovial fluid from ankylosing spondylitis patients was reported to be enriched for disease-linked clones. The study identified a TCR beta motif of roughly eight highly homologous variants that appeared characteristic of ankylosing spondylitis blood. There were earlier reports of some motif variants in reactive arthritis synovial fluid and blood.

Regarding this clonotype: No antigen is known for it.

Scientists made TCR beta libraries using quantitative 5'-RACE with molecular barcodes. TCRdb redid the calling of the 5' RACE reads with MiXCR, one entry per CDR3 protein. Found here are some 270,000 distinct CDR3 sequences, roughly 32% of them singletons; the top ten hold around 4%. V shed 8 bases and J shed 4 bases, with 14 bases lying between them. CDR3 size: 13 residues. CDR1 MDHEN and CDR2 SYDVKM come from the germline V gene. The sample consisted of blood, either unsorted or a sorted T cell fraction (not recorded which). This sequence was found in a male donor with ankylosing spondylitis or in good health (not recorded which). The rearrangement uses TRBV28 and TRBJ2-5, with TRBD2 as a possible D gene (6 bases). CDR3 amino acids: CASGRRVGETQYF. The CDR3 DNA reads as TGTGCCAGCGGCCGGAGGGTAGGAGAGACCCAGTACTTC.